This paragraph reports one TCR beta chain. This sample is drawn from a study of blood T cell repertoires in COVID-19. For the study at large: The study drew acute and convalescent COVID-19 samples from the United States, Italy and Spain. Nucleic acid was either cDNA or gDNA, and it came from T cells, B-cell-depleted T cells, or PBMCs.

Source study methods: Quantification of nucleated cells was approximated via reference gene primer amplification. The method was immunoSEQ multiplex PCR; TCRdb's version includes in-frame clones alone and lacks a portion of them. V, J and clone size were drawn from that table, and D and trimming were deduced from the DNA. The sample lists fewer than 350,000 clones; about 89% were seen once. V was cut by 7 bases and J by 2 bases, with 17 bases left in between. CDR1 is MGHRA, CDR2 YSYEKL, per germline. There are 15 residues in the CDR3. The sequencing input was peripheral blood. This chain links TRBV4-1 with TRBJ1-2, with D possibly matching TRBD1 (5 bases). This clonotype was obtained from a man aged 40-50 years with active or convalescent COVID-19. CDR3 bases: TGCGCCAGCACTGAGCGGGATGGGGACAACTATGGCTACACCTTC. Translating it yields CASTERDGDNYGYTF.